These T cell receptor beta chains were read from a single sample in a study of T-cell reconstitution after alpha-beta-depleted transplantation in children. MiXCR, applied by TCRdb to the PCR reads, yields one record per CDR3 protein. Of 250,000 to 350,000 distinct CDR3 sequences listed, approximately 23% were seen once; the top ten hold approximately 9.9%. The starting material was PBMCs, mostly from graft donor cells, obtained 180 days after TCRalphabeta/CD19-depleted stem cell transplant. These receptors came from a male patient younger than 18 who had a stem cell transplant for acute lymphoblastic leukemia, so the T cells may come from the graft donor. Both conserved end residues are part of each CDR3. Fields, in order: clone size, V gene, D gene, J gene, CDR3 protein, CDR3 DNA. A D gene is named only where the DNA matches it firmly. Clone size is shown for a subset of rows, as once, few, many or a class of expanded clone.

few	TRBV14	-	TRBJ2-1	CASSQAGSSYNEQFF	TGTGCCAGCAGCCAAGCGGGAAGCTCCTACAATGAGCAGTTCTTC
few	TRBV5-1	TRBD2	TRBJ2-1	CASSLKSGNYNEQFF	TGCGCCAGCAGCTTGAAAAGCGGGAACTACAATGAGCAGTTCTTC
few	TRBV20-1	TRBD1	TRBJ1-3	CSARDAGTGNGNTIYF	TGCAGTGCTAGAGATGCCGGGACAGGGAACGGAAACACCATATATTTT
few	TRBV2	-	TRBJ2-1	CASSTEGREQFF	TGTGCCAGCAGTACGGAAGGGCGTGAGCAGTTCTTC
many	TRBV6-1	-	TRBJ1-5	CASSEAGGSNQPQHF	TGTGCCAGCAGTGAAGCCGGGGGGAGCAATCAGCCCCAGCATTTT
-	TRBV29-1	-	TRBJ1-1	CSVGSTEAFF	TGCAGCGTTGGTAGCACTGAAGCTTTCTTT
few	TRBV20-1	-	TRBJ2-1	CSARDLRGPYNEQFF	TGCAGTGCTAGAGATCTGAGGGGACCCTACAATGAGCAGTTCTTC
-	TRBV20-1	-	TRBJ1-5	CSARGWLTNSSNQPQHF	TGCAGTGCTAGAGGGTGGCTTACTAATAGCAGCAATCAGCCCCAGCATTTT
-	TRBV7-3	-	TRBJ2-7	CASKAVSSSYEQYF	TGTGCCAGCAAGGCGGTTTCAAGCTCCTACGAGCAGTACTTC
many	TRBV29-1	-	TRBJ2-1	CSVETGRVNGEQFF	TGCAGCGTTGAAACGGGTAGAGTAAACGGTGAGCAGTTCTTC
many	TRBV7-7	TRBD2	TRBJ2-5	CASSKSGGGETQYF	TGTGCCAGCAGCAAAAGCGGGGGCGGGGAGACCCAGTACTTC
few	TRBV5-1	-	TRBJ2-7	CASSLEGFHSYEQYF	TGCGCCAGCAGCTTGGAGGGGTTCCACTCCTACGAGCAGTACTTC
few	TRBV12-3/TRBV12-4	TRBD2	TRBJ2-2	CASSPRLAGPTGELFF	TGTGCCAGCAGTCCGAGACTAGCGGGTCCCACCGGGGAGCTGTTTTTT
once	TRBV6-5	-	TRBJ1-5	CASSLLGGPVDQPQHF	TGTGCCAGCAGTCTCCTCGGGGGGCCCGTAGACCAGCCCCAGCATTTT
few	TRBV7-9	-	TRBJ1-2	CASSLDSDRGGYTF	TGTGCCAGCAGCTTAGACAGCGACCGGGGTGGCTACACCTTC
-	TRBV12-3/TRBV12-4	TRBD1	TRBJ2-3	CASSYLRDRDTQYF	TGTGCCAGCAGTTACCTCCGGGACAGAGATACGCAGTATTTT
-	TRBV12-3/TRBV12-4	-	TRBJ2-7	CASSLTFPYEQYF	TGTGCCAGCAGTTTAACTTTCCCCTACGAGCAGTACTTC
-	TRBV6-1	TRBD2	TRBJ2-2	CAGPPGGRDTGELFF	TGTGCCGGCCCACCGGGGGGGAGAGACACCGGGGAGCTGTTTTTT
few	TRBV7-9	TRBD2	TRBJ2-1	CASRPTLAGALFEQFF	TGTGCCAGCAGACCAACGCTAGCGGGGGCCCTCTTTGAGCAGTTCTTC
few	TRBV2	TRBD1	TRBJ1-6	CASGRRDRLDSPLHF	TGTGCCAGCGGCCGCCGGGACAGGCTCGATTCACCCCTCCACTTT
-	TRBV5-1	TRBD2	TRBJ2-1	CASRRLAGIGRNEQFF	TGCGCCAGCAGACGACTAGCGGGAATAGGTCGGAATGAGCAGTTCTTC
-	TRBV10-3	-	TRBJ2-3	CAISQTDTQYF	TGTGCCATCAGTCAAACAGATACGCAGTATTTT
many	TRBV6-1	-	TRBJ2-7	CASSRRGPYEQYF	TGTGCCAGCAGCCGCCGTGGCCCCTACGAGCAGTACTTC
few	TRBV20-1	-	TRBJ2-1	CSARDLAGQPIVYNEQFF	TGCAGTGCTAGAGATCTGGCAGGACAACCCATAGTCTACAATGAGCAGTTCTTC
-	TRBV7-9	-	TRBJ2-7	CASSPVRGNYEQYF	TGTGCCAGCAGTCCGGTTCGCGGGAACTACGAGCAGTACTTC
-	TRBV20-1	-	TRBJ1-5	CSAFGRGRNQPQHF	TGCAGTGCCTTCGGTCGAGGACGCAATCAGCCCCAGCATTTT
-	TRBV7-9	-	TRBJ2-3	CASSHGVVEHTQYF	TGTGCCAGCAGCCATGGGGTGGTGGAACATACGCAGTATTTT
many	TRBV6-5	-	TRBJ1-2	CASSYGLGIYGYTF	TGTGCCAGCAGTTACGGATTAGGGATCTATGGCTACACCTTC
few	TRBV30	-	TRBJ2-7	CAWSVPPYEQYF	TGTGCCTGGAGTGTCCCCCCCTACGAGCAGTACTTC
few	TRBV5-6	-	TRBJ2-1	CASRRGGQGAYYNEQFF	TGTGCCAGCAGACGCGGGGGGCAGGGGGCGTATTACAATGAGCAGTTCTTC
few	TRBV7-8	TRBD2	TRBJ2-2	CASSFPGREDGELFF	TGTGCCAGCAGCTTCCCCGGGAGGGAAGACGGGGAGCTGTTTTTT
-	TRBV12-3/TRBV12-4	TRBD2	TRBJ2-1	CASTPRGSRYNEQFF	TGTGCCAGCACCCCCCGCGGGAGTAGGTACAATGAGCAGTTCTTC
-	TRBV5-1	-	TRBJ1-5	CASSLGAGIGPQHF	TGCGCCAGCAGCTTGGGGGCAGGGATAGGCCCCCAGCATTTT
-	TRBV29-1	-	TRBJ2-6	CSVQSGANVLTF	TGCAGCGTTCAATCTGGGGCCAACGTCCTGACTTTC
-	TRBV5-1	-	TRBJ2-5	CASRVGILETQYF	TGCGCCAGCAGGGTGGGAATACTAGAGACCCAGTACTTC
-	TRBV5-1	-	TRBJ2-5	CASSLGDFQETQYF	TGCGCCAGCAGCTTGGGGGACTTCCAAGAGACCCAGTACTTC
-	TRBV20-1	-	TRBJ2-1	CSARDLGGLPYNEQFF	TGCAGTGCTAGAGATCTCGGAGGTCTGCCCTACAATGAGCAGTTCTTC
-	TRBV7-3	-	TRBJ2-3	CASSVGFSTDTQYF	TGTGCCAGCAGCGTGGGGTTTAGCACAGATACGCAGTATTTT
-	TRBV20-1	-	TRBJ2-7	CSAGSGTFYEQYF	TGCAGTGCTGGATCCGGGACTTTCTACGAGCAGTACTTC
few	TRBV12-3/TRBV12-4	-	TRBJ1-1	CATMDWNTEAFF	TGTGCCACCATGGACTGGAACACTGAAGCTTTCTTT